One and the same sample provided the 13 T cell receptor beta chains below, sequenced in a study of cytomegalovirus exposure and HLA in healthy donors. The PCR had 60 Vbeta and 13 Jbeta primers. Using immunoSEQ multiplex PCR, the repertoire was profiled, and TCRdb retains in-frame clones only, with some absent. The sample consists of more than 80,000 clones, roughly 80% of them appearing once. Sequencing was performed on PBMCs. The receptors derive from a man aged 60 to 69 in good health and CMV-seronegative.

The chain is built from TRBV19 and TRBJ2-4; D gene uncertain. Germline V gene data show CDR1 as LNHDA and CDR2 as SQIVND (reference sequence). The CDR3 loop spans 13 amino acids. The ends were cut back, 2 bases at V and 6 bases at J, with 8 bases in the middle. DNA of the CDR3: TGTGCCAGTAGTATAACGGGTGGAAACATTCAGTACTTC. Encoded protein: CASSITGGNIQYF.

The V gene is TRBV6-5, the J gene TRBJ2-1; D gene uncertain. Germline values: CDR1 MNHEY, CDR2 SVGAGI. V lost 2 bases and J lost 4, with 6 bases in between. This CDR3 has 13 amino acids. The CDR3 DNA reads TGTGCCAGCAGTTACACAGATTACAATGAGCAGTTCTTC. Residues: CASSYTDYNEQFF.

As DNA, the CDR3 is TGTGCCAGTAGTCGGACAGTTGGAAACACCATATATTTT. It is translated as CASSRTVGNTIYF. This rearrangement joins TRBV19 to TRBJ1-3; TRBD1 might be the D (6 bases). Per the germline V gene, CDR1 is LNHDA and CDR2 is SQIVND (reference sequence). The CDR3 runs to 13 residues. V gave up 5 bases and J gave up 3 bases, with 8 bases separating them.

The chain employs TRBV5-1 and TRBJ2-2; tentatively, D is TRBD1 (5 bases). Trimming took off 4 bases at V and 4 bases at J, with 17 bases between the two ends. Germline lookup yields CDR1 SGHRS and CDR2 YFSETQ. The CDR3 is made up of 16 amino acids. The chain's CDR3 is CASSPLGEGVTGELFF. CDR3 sequence (DNA): TGCGCCAGCAGCCCGCTTGGGGAAGGGGTCACCGGGGAGCTGTTTTTT.

The chain carries TRBV11-3 and TRBJ2-5; possibly TRBD2 for D (5 bases). This CDR3 has 13 amino acids. V was pared by 5 bases and J by 0 bases, with 7 bases between. Looked up from germline, CDR1 is SGHNT and CDR2 is YENEEA. The CDR3 reads CASSRGYQETQYF. Written as DNA, the CDR3 is TGTGCCAGCAGCCGAGGGTACCAAGAGACCCAGTACTTC.

This clone has more than one count but fewer than ten. The V call is TRBV19, the J call TRBJ1-5, with 9 bases matching TRBD1. Germline V gene data show CDR1 as LNHDA and CDR2 as SQIVND (reference sequence). There are 17 residues in the CDR3. V gave up 3 bases and J gave up 1 base; unmatched junction bases: 7. The CDR3 DNA reads as TGTGCCAGTAGTATGCCGGTAGGGACAGGGAGCAATCAGCCCCAGCATTTT. Its protein product is CASSMPVGTGSNQPQHF.

This rearrangement joins TRBV19 to TRBJ2-5, with D tentatively TRBD1 (5 bases). Trimming removed 5 bases at V and 2 bases at J, with 15 bases between. The CDR3 sequence is 15 residues long. Germline V gives CDR1 LNHDA, CDR2 SQIVND (reference sequence). CDR3 loop: CASSHWGRDQETQYF. The CDR3 DNA is TGTGCCAGTAGTCATTGGGGCAGGGATCAAGAGACCCAGTACTTC.

V and J are TRBV7-3 and TRBJ2-1, with TRBD2 identical over 8 bases. The CDR3 sequence is 14 residues long. Trimming removed 3 bases from V and 7 bases from J; junction bases left unmatched: 5. Germline assignment: CDR1 SGHTA and CDR2 FQGTGA. This CDR3 is CASSLSGGGNEQFF. The CDR3 nucleotides are TGTGCCAGCAGCTTGAGCGGGGGTGGGAATGAGCAGTTCTTC.

The chain employs TRBV9 and TRBJ2-2; 7 nucleotides align to TRBD1. Germline loops: CDR1 SGDLS, CDR2 YYNGEE. J was trimmed by 9 bases and V by 3 bases; bases with no gene match: 8. CDR3 length: 14 residues. CDR3 residues: CASSADRKDRELFF. CDR3 bases: TGTGCCAGCAGCGCGGACAGGAAGGACCGGGAGCTGTTTTTT. Full variable domain (outside the CDR3, taken from reference TRBV9 and TRBJ2-2): DSGVTQTPKHLITATGQRVTLRCSPRSGDLSVYWYQQSLDQGLQFLIQYYNGEERAKGNILERFSAQQFPDLHSELNLSSLELGDSALYFCASSADRKDRELFFGEGSRLTVL.

V gene TRBV7-2 combines with J gene TRBJ1-6, with unresolved D. The CDR3 consists of 12 residues. In germline, CDR1 is SGHTA, CDR2 FQGNSA. Trimming left V 6 bases short and J 6 bases short, with 6 bases between. The CDR3: CASSRANSPLHF. The DNA for the CDR3 is TGTGCCAGCAGTCGCGCTAATTCACCCCTCCACTTT.

V gene TRBV5-1 combines with J gene TRBJ2-2; D gene uncertain. The CDR3 runs 15 residues. V dropped 0 bases and J dropped 7 bases, with 13 bases sitting between them. Germline V CDR1 and CDR2: SGHRS, YFSETQ. The chain's CDR3 is CASSLGLIPYGELFF. The DNA for the CDR3 is TGCGCCAGCAGCTTGGGACTGATTCCGTACGGGGAGCTGTTTTTT.

This CDR3 reads CASSIRGGSNTGELFF. The CDR3 DNA is TGTGCCAGTAGTATCAGAGGCGGATCGAACACCGGGGAGCTGTTTTTT. The chain recombines TRBV19 with TRBJ2-2; D remains ambiguous. This CDR3 is built from 16 residues. The germline V gene has CDR1 LNHDA and CDR2 SQIVND (reference sequence). The germline V and J ends were trimmed by 3 bases and 0 bases, with 11 bases remaining between them.

The chain recombines TRBV5-1 with TRBJ1-1, with 8 bases aligning to TRBD1. V lost 4 bases to trimming and J lost 5 bases; unmatched junction nucleotides: 16. The V gene's germline CDR1 is SGHRS and CDR2 YFSETQ. The CDR3 has 17 amino acids. This CDR3 is CASSDEAGGAGSTEAFF. CDR3 bases: TGCGCCAGCAGCGATGAGGCAGGGGGCGCAGGGAGTACTGAAGCTTTCTTT.